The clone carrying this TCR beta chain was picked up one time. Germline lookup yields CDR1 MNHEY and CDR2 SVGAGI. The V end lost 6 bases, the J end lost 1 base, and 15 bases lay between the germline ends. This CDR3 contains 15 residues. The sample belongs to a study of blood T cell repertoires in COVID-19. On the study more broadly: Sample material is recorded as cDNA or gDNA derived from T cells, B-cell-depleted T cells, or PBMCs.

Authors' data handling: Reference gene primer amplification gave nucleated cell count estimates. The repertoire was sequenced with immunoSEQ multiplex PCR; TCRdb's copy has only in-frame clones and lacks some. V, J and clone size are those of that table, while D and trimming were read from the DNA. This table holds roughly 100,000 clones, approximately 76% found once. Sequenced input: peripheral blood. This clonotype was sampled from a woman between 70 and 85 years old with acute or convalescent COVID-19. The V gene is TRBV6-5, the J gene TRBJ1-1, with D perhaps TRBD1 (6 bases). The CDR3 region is CASRRPGQPNTEAFF. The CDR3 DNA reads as TGTGCCAGCAGGAGACCGGGACAACCGAACACTGAAGCTTTCTTT.